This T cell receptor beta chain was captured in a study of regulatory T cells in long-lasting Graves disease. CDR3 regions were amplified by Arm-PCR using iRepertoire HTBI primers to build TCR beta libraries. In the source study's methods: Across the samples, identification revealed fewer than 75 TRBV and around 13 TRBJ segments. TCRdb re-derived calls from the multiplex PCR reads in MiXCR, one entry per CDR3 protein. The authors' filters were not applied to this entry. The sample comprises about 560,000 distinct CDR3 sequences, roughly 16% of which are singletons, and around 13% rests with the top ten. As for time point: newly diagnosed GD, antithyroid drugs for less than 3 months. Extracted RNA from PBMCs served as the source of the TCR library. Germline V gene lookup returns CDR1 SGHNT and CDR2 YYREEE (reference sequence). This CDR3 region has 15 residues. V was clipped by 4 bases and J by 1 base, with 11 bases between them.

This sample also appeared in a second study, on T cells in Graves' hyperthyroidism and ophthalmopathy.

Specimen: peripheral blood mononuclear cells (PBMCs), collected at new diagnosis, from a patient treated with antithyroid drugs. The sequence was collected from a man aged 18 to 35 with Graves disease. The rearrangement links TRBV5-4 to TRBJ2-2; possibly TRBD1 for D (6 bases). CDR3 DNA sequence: TGTGCCAGCAGCAAAATGACAGGGAACACCGGGGAGCTGTTTTTT. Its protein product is CASSKMTGNTGELFF.